This record concerns one T cell receptor beta chain sequence. Antigen unknown. The sample is drawn from a study of T-cell memory formation after mild COVID-19. The wider study: TCR clusters largely stayed donor specific. Findings and limits, study-wide: Day 15 to 85 contracting clones showed balanced CD4/CD8; later expanders leaned CD4+.

TCRdb re-derived calls from the 5' RACE reads in MiXCR, one entry per CDR3 protein. The sample shows under 450,000 distinct CDR3 sequences, less than 25% of them seen only once. This clonotype originated in an adult woman who had mild COVID-19 (a few samples of this study predate the infection). Cell type and time point are not known. The sample was PBMCs or a T cell subset sorted from them (not recorded which).

CDR3 sequence: CASTGTVANTEAFF. The DNA of the CDR3 is TGTGCCAGCACAGGGACAGTAGCGAACACTGAAGCTTTCTTT. The chain has TRBV7-9 and TRBJ1-1, with 7 bases fitting TRBD1. V lost 7 bases, J lost 1 base, and 6 bases stayed unmatched. Germline V gene lookup returns CDR1 SEHNR and CDR2 FQNEAQ (reference sequence). CDR3 length equals 14 residues.